A selection of T cell receptor beta chains follows, all from one sample in a study of T cell repertoires in cytomegalovirus infection. MiXCR was run by TCRdb on the reads, yielding one entry per CDR3 protein. The repertoire holds 900,000 to 950,000 distinct CDR3 sequences, with 31% as singletons. These receptors lack a known antigen. The sample consisted of cultured CD8+ T cells from PBMCs, taken from culture after CMV antigen stimulation. The receptor set was obtained from a human donor in good health (CMV status not recorded). Some clones in this sample may be carry-over from other donors' samples. Each CDR3 is given with its conserved first and last residue. Fields, in order: V gene, J gene, D gene, clone size, CDR3 protein, CDR3 DNA. D genes are given only for firm matches. Not all rows give a size; the values are once, few, many and, for expanded clones, a class.

TRBV2	TRBJ1-5	NA	NA	CASRGRGGNQPQHF	TGTGCCAGCAGGGGGAGGGGAGGCAATCAGCCCCAGCATTTT
TRBV20-1	TRBJ1-1	NA	NA	CSARPRGHTEAFF	TGCAGTGCTAGGCCCAGAGGCCACACTGAAGCTTTCTTT
TRBV7-4	TRBJ1-1	TRBD1	few	CASSSGQGAGWTEAFF	TGTGCCAGCAGTTCCGGACAGGGGGCAGGTTGGACTGAAGCTTTCTTT
TRBV7-6	TRBJ1-1	NA	few	CASSPLNDKNTEAFF	TGTGCCAGCAGCCCGTTAAATGACAAGAACACTGAAGCTTTCTTT
TRBV7-2	TRBJ2-1	NA	many	CASHLDGNNEQFF	TGTGCCAGCCACTTGGACGGAAACAATGAGCAGTTCTTC
TRBV9	TRBJ2-6	NA	NA	CASSVAHRTGGADDSGANVLTF	TGTGCCAGCAGCGTAGCCCACCGGACCGGAGGGGCGGACGACTCTGGGGCCAACGTCCTGACTTTC
TRBV7-2	TRBJ1-1	TRBD1	many	CASSPQGAYDTEAFF	TGTGCCAGCAGCCCGCAGGGGGCATATGACACTGAAGCTTTCTTT
TRBV20-1	TRBJ2-1	NA	NA	CSASQSSPQHNEQFF	TGCAGTGCTAGCCAAAGTAGCCCTCAGCACAATGAGCAGTTCTTC
TRBV7-3	TRBJ1-2	TRBD1	NA	CASSPADRDSFSGYTF	TGTGCCAGCAGCCCCGCCGACCGGGACAGTTTTTCAGGCTACACCTTC
TRBV4-3	TRBJ1-2	NA	few	CASSQDEGIFYGYTF	TGCGCCAGCAGCCAAGATGAGGGGATCTTCTATGGCTACACCTTC
TRBV20-1	TRBJ1-2	TRBD1	few	CSAPGQGISLYGYTF	TGCAGTGCACCCGGACAGGGGATTTCCTTATATGGCTACACCTTC
TRBV9	TRBJ2-2	NA	NA	CASSVDLGTGELFF	TGTGCCAGCAGCGTAGATTTGGGGACCGGGGAGCTGTTTTTT
TRBV24-1	TRBJ1-2	TRBD1	NA	CATSDHQGDYTF	TGTGCCACCAGTGATCATCAGGGGGACTACACCTTC
TRBV27	TRBJ2-3	TRBD2	NA	CASSGGTSGGICF	TGTGCCAGCAGTGGAGGGACTAGCGGGGGCATCTGTTTT
TRBV19	TRBJ1-1	NA	few	CASSIGGASGSTEAFF	TGTGCCAGTAGTATCGGGGGGGCCTCGGGGAGCACTGAAGCTTTCTTT
TRBV27	TRBJ1-6	NA	NA	CASRITGFDNSPLHF	TGTGCCAGCAGGATCACAGGGTTCGACAATTCACCCCTCCACTTT
TRBV7-3	TRBJ2-1	NA	many	CASSSPAAGGDEQFF	TGTGCCAGCAGCTCACCAGCGGCCGGTGGGGATGAGCAGTTCTTC
TRBV7-6	TRBJ2-2	NA	NA	CASSPDRKLGELFF	TGTGCTAGCAGCCCAGACAGGAAGCTCGGGGAGCTGTTTTTT
TRBV5-4	TRBJ2-3	TRBD1	few	CASSSDRGAADTQYF	TGTGCCAGCAGCTCAGACAGGGGGGCTGCAGATACGCAGTATTTT
TRBV19	TRBJ1-1	NA	once	CASSIAPGRRVNTEAFF	TGTGCCAGTAGTATAGCTCCCGGTCGCCGGGTTAACACTGAAGCTTTCTTT
TRBV27	TRBJ2-2	TRBD1	few	CASSDRGHTGELFF	TGTGCCAGCAGTGACAGGGGGCACACCGGGGAGCTGTTTTTT
TRBV7-6	TRBJ2-1	NA	NA	CASSGTGPHYNEQFF	TGTGCCAGCAGCGGAACCGGGCCCCACTACAATGAGCAGTTCTTC